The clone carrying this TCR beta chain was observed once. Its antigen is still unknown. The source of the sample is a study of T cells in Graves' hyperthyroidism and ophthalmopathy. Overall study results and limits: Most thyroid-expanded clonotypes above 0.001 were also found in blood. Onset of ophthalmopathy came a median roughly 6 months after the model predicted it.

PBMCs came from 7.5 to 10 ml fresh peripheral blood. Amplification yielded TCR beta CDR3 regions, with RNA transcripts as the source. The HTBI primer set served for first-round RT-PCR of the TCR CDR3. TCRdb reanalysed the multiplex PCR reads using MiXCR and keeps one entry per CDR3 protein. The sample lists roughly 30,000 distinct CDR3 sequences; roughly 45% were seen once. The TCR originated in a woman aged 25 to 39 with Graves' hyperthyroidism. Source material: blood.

CDR3 region: CATSRAGDGGYTF. CDR3 bases: TGTGCCACCAGCAGAGCAGGGGACGGCGGCTACACCTTC. This rearrangement joins TRBV15 to TRBJ1-2; TRBD1 is a possible D gene (6 bases). The V end was cut by 1 base, the J end by 8 bases, with 11 bases between. The germline V gene has CDR1 LNHNV and CDR2 YYDKDF (reference sequence). This CDR3 spans 13 amino acids.